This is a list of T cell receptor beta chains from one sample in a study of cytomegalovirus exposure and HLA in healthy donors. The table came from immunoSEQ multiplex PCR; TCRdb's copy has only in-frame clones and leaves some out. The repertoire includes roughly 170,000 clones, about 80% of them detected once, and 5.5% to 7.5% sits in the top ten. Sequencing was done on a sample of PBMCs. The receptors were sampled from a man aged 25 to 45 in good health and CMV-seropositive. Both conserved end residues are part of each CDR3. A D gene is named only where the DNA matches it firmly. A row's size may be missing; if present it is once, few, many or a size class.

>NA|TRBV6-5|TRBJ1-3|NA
CASQMSSGNTIYF
TGTGCCAGCCAAATGAGCTCTGGAAACACCATATATTTT
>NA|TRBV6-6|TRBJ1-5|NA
CASKWAPNQPQHF
TGTGCCAGCAAGTGGGCGCCGAATCAGCCCCAGCATTTT
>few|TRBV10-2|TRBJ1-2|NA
CASSDHETANYGYTF
TGCGCCAGCAGTGATCACGAGACAGCAAACTATGGCTACACCTTC
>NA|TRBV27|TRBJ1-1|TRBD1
CASSPPLDRSEAFF
TGTGCCAGCAGTCCACCCCTGGACAGGTCTGAAGCTTTCTTT
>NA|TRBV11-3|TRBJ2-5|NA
CASSLGSSVGETQYF
TGTGCCAGCAGCTTAGGGTCTAGCGTCGGAGAGACCCAGTACTTC
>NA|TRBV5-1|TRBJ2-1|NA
CASSLVTGSDNEQFF
TGCGCCAGCAGCTTGGTCACGGGATCGGATAATGAGCAGTTCTTC
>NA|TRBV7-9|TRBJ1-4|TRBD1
CASSPRGTEVNEKLFF
TGTGCCAGCAGCCCCAGGGGGACCGAAGTAAATGAAAAACTGTTTTTT
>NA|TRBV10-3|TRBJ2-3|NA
CAISGTWTADTQYF
TGTGCCATCAGTGGAACCTGGACAGCAGATACGCAGTATTTT
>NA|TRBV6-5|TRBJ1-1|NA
CASSYAGADTEAFF
TGTGCCAGCAGTTACGCAGGGGCGGACACTGAAGCTTTCTTT
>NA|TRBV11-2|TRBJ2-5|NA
CASTLQGQETQYF
TGTGCCAGCACCTTACAGGGACAAGAGACCCAGTACTTC
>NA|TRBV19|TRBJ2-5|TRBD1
CASSTDREGQETQYF
TGTGCCAGTAGTACAGACAGGGAAGGCCAAGAGACCCAGTACTTC
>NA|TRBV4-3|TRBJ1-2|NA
CASSQDTGGGGRGYTF
TGCGCCAGCAGCCAAGATACGGGAGGGGGGGGGCGAGGCTACACCTTC
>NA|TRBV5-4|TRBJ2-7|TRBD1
CASSFPRGPEQYF
TGTGCCAGCAGCTTTCCCAGGGGGCCCGAGCAGTACTTC
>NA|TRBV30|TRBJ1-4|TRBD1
CAWSRDSNEKLFF
TGTGCCTGGAGTCGGGACAGTAACGAAAAACTGTTTTTT
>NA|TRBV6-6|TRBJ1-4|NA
CASRWHRVDNEKLFF
TGTGCCAGCAGGTGGCACCGGGTCGATAATGAAAAACTGTTTTTT
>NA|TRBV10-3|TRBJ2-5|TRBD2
CAIRKAGGGETQYF
TGTGCCATCAGAAAAGCGGGGGGCGGCGAGACCCAGTACTTC
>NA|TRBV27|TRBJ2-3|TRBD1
CASSGSAGTGAPFSDTQYF
TGTGCCAGCAGTGGCTCCGCTGGGACAGGGGCCCCCTTTTCGGATACGCAGTATTTT
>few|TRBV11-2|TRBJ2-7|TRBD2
CASNPKREREQYF
TGTGCCAGCAATCCTAAGCGGGAGCGGGAGCAGTACTTC
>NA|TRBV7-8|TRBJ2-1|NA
CASSYTSGSYNEQFF
TGTGCCAGCAGCTACACGAGCGGGTCCTACAATGAGCAGTTCTTC
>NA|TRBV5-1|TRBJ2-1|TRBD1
CASTLVDRGNEQFF
TGCGCCAGCACCCTCGTGGACAGGGGCAATGAGCAGTTCTTC
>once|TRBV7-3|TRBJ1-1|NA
CASSPRPGENTEAFF
TGTGCCAGCAGCCCCCGCCCCGGGGAGAACACTGAAGCTTTCTTT
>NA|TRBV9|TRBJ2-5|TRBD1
CASSVYPGGETQYF
TGTGCCAGCAGCGTATATCCAGGGGGTGAGACCCAGTACTTC
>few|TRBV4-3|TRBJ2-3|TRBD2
CASSQGTSGGAGTDTQYF
TGCGCCAGCAGCCAAGGGACTAGCGGGGGGGCGGGCACAGATACGCAGTATTTT
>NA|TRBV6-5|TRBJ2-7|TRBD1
CASSYNPGQGPYEQYF
TGTGCCAGCAGTTATAACCCGGGACAGGGGCCTTACGAGCAGTACTTC
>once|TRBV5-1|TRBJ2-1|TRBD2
CASSLAPSGDYNEQFF
TGCGCCAGCAGCTTGGCCCCTAGCGGAGATTACAATGAGCAGTTCTTC